This passage covers 16 T cell receptor beta chains from one sample sequenced in a study of blood T cell repertoires in COVID-19. The table came from immunoSEQ multiplex PCR; TCRdb's copy has only in-frame clones and leaves some out. The table lists 250,000 or so clones, approximately 80% of them singletons. The sample taken for sequencing was PBMCs or T cells enriched from blood (not recorded which). The receptors stem from a man aged 55 to 70 who had recovered from COVID-19.

This chain connects TRBV19 to TRBJ1-4; no clear D. Germline CDR1 and CDR2: LNHDA and SQIVND (reference sequence). The ends were cut back, 7 bases at V and 0 bases at J, with 15 bases in the middle. This CDR3 comprises 16 residues. This CDR3 reads CASMREVAATNEKLFF. The CDR3 DNA follows: TGTGCCAGTATGAGGGAAGTAGCCGCAACTAATGAAAAACTGTTTTTT.

The chain employs TRBV11-2 and TRBJ2-7, with 7 bases identical to TRBD1. Germline trimming cut 5 bases from V and 1 base from J; bases unmatched to any gene: 11. The CDR3 contains 16 residues. Looked up from germline, CDR1 is SGHAT and CDR2 is FQNNGV. The CDR3 DNA sequence: TGTGCCAGCAGCAAACGGACAGGTTGGATTTCCTACGAGCAGTACTTC. Its protein product is CASSKRTGWISYEQYF.

The DNA for the CDR3 is TGTGCCAGCAGTCTAACCGGGACAGAGAACACTGAAGCTTTCTTT. It yields the protein CASSLTGTENTEAFF. The chain has TRBV6-2 or TRBV6-3 and TRBJ1-1, with 7 bases lining up with TRBD1. CDR1 and CDR2 (germline): MNHEY, SVGEGT. The CDR3 extends over 15 amino acids. V gave up 5 bases and J gave up 1 base; unmatched junction bases: 7.

The chain is built from TRBV6-1 and TRBJ2-3; 10 bases are shared with TRBD2. Germline CDR1 reads MNHNS; CDR2 reads SASEGT. With V trimmed by 3 bases and J by 6 bases, 9 bases remained unmatched. The CDR3 runs to 16 residues. The DNA of the CDR3 is TGTGCCAGCAGTGATTATTTTAGCGGGGGGTTGGATACGCAGTATTTT. Translating it yields CASSDYFSGGLDTQYF.

The gene calls are TRBV5-5 and TRBJ1-5; D remains unclear. V dropped 1 base and J dropped 1 base, with 6 bases sitting between them. The CDR3 loop spans 14 amino acids. Germline V gene data show CDR1 as SGHKS and CDR2 as YYEKEE (reference sequence). For the CDR3, the DNA is TGTGCCAGCAGCTTGATAGAAAGCAATCAGCCCCAGCATTTT. Translation: CASSLIESNQPQHF.

On this clone: The same CDR3 is also encoded by other DNA sequences in this sample. This sequence joins TRBV5-1 and TRBJ1-4, with D possibly being TRBD1 (5 bases). The CDR3 sequence is 15 residues long. V dropped 0 bases and J dropped 5 bases, with 11 bases sitting between them. CDR1 is SGHRS and CDR2 is YFSETQ in the germline V gene. The CDR3 bases are TGCGCCAGCAGCTTGGGGTCGGGGGGGAATGAAAAACTGTTTTTT. The encoded protein is CASSLGSGGNEKLFF.

The DNA for the CDR3 is TGTGCCAGCAGTGAAGTGGAGGGGCCCAGGTACGGCTACACCTTC. Protein product: CASSEVEGPRYGYTF. This chain joins TRBV2 and TRBJ1-2, with a tentative D call TRBD1 (5 bases). CDR1 and CDR2 (germline): SNHLY, FYNNEI. Trimming took off 1 base at V and 8 bases at J, with 17 bases between the two ends. This CDR3 region has 15 residues.

The chain combines TRBV27 with TRBJ2-6, with D possibly matching TRBD2 (5 bases). The CDR3 sequence is 16 residues long. Trimming shortened V by 7 bases and J by 0 bases, and 13 bases separated the two germline ends. CDR1 MNHEY and CDR2 SMNVEV come from the germline V gene (reference sequence). The CDR3 protein is CASTPAGNSGANVLTF. The DNA for the CDR3 is TGTGCCAGCACCCCTGCCGGGAACTCTGGGGCCAACGTCCTGACTTTC.

This clone was observed a single time. Other DNA sequences in this specimen translate into the identical CDR3. CDR3 protein: CAWSVRRDGYTF. In DNA, the CDR3 is TGTGCCTGGAGTGTACGGAGGGATGGCTACACCTTC. V usage is TRBV30 and J usage is TRBJ1-2, with D unresolved. The CDR3 has 12 amino acids. Germline CDR1 is GTSNPN and CDR2 is SVGIG (reference sequence). V dropped 0 bases and J dropped 6 bases, with 8 bases sitting between them.

J is TRBJ2-1 and V is TRBV24-1; D might be TRBD1 (5 bases). The CDR3 is 13 residues long. Per the germline V gene, CDR1 is KGHDR and CDR2 is SFDVKD. Trimming took 4 bases from V and 3 from J, leaving 6 bases between them. Written as DNA, the CDR3 is TGTGCCACCAGTGACGGACACTACAATGAGCAGTTCTTC. This gives the protein CATSDGHYNEQFF.

V is TRBV9 and J is TRBJ1-3; weak D call: TRBD1 (5 bases). From germline, CDR1 is SGDLS and CDR2 YYNGEE. Trimming stripped 4 bases from V and 0 bases from J, with 14 bases between. The CDR3 totals 16 residues. The CDR3 region is CASSREPDSSGNTIYF. CDR3 nucleotides: TGTGCCAGCAGCCGCGAGCCAGACAGCTCTGGAAACACCATATATTTT.

The rearrangement joins TRBV15 to TRBJ2-1; a weak D match, TRBD2 (6 bases). Looked up from germline, CDR1 is LNHNV and CDR2 is YYDKDF (reference sequence). This CDR3 contains 14 residues. V lost 9 bases and J lost 8, with 20 bases in between. In nucleotides, the CDR3 is TGTGCCACAAAACCGGGACTCGCAAACGATGAGCAGTTCTTC. Translated, it gives CATKPGLANDEQFF.

The J gene is TRBJ1-3, the V gene TRBV3-1 (or the pseudogene TRBV3-2), with 7 bases lining up with TRBD1. CDR1 and CDR2 (germline): LGHDT, YNNKEL (reference sequence). The CDR3 consists of 16 residues. With V trimmed by 4 bases and J by 0 bases, 6 bases remained unmatched. This CDR3 is CASSPQTGPSGNTIYF. CDR3 bases: TGTGCCAGCAGCCCTCAGACAGGGCCCTCTGGAAACACCATATATTTT.

The chain joins TRBV7-9 to TRBJ2-2, with a tentative D call TRBD1 (6 bases). V was shortened by 5 bases and J by 2 bases, with 15 bases between the two germline ends. Germline V gene sequence: CDR1 SEHNR, CDR2 FQNEAQ (reference sequence). The CDR3 has 16 amino acids. The CDR3 here is CASSRTRTDNTGELFF. CDR3 nucleotide sequence: TGTGCCAGCAGCCGCACCCGGACAGACAACACCGGGGAGCTGTTTTTT.

In DNA, the CDR3 is TGTGCCAGCAGCTCGGGATTAGCGCAGTACTTC. Translated, it gives CASSSGLAQYF. The rearrangement links TRBV11-2 to TRBJ2-7; TRBD2 might be the D (5 bases). Germline V gene data show CDR1 as SGHAT and CDR2 as FQNNGV. The V end was cut by 4 bases, the J end by 9 bases, with 10 bases between. The CDR3 totals 11 residues.

The CDR3 region is CASSSDTYTYEQYF. The CDR3 nucleotides read TGTGCCAGCAGCTCGGACACCTATACCTACGAGCAGTACTTC. The gene calls are TRBV7-2 and TRBJ2-7; tentatively, D is TRBD1 (5 bases). The length of the CDR3 is 14 residues. Germline CDR1 reads SGHTA; CDR2 reads FQGNSA. Trimming shortened V by 4 bases and J by 2 bases, and 12 bases separated the two germline ends.